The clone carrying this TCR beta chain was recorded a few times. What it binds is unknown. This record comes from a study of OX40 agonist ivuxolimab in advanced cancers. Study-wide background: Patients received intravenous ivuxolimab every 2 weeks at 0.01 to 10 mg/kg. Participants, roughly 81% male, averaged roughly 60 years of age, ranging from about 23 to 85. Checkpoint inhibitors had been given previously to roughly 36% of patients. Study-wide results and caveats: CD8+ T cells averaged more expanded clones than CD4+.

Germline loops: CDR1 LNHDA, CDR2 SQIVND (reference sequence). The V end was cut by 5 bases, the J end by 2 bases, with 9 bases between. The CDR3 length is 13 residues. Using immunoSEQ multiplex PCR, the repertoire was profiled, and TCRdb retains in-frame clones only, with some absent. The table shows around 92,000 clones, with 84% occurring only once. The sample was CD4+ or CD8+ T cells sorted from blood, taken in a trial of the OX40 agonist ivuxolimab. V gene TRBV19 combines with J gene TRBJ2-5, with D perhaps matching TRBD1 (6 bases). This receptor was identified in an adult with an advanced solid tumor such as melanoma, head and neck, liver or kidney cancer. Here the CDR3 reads CASSPQGQETQYF. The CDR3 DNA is TGTGCCAGTAGTCCACAGGGACAAGAGACCCAGTACTTC.